The 12 T cell receptor beta chains in this list originate from one sample, sequenced in a study of T cells in women clearing cervical HPV infection (dated by TCRdb to the late 2010s). Libraries came from the immunoSEQ multiplex PCR assay. Here the immuneACCESS table is served through TCRdb, limited to in-frame sequences with V and J called. Missing clones are a known gap in these copies; in checked studies unresolved V genes cover under half, and the rest lacks a known reason. This sample's clone table shows 30,000 to 45,000 clones. 6% to 6.5% of the sample is held by the ten biggest clonotypes. The sample was blood buffy coat. Receptors were obtained from a woman aged 18 to 75 with a cervical HPV16 infection that either progressed to CIN3+ or cleared (not recorded which).

In regard to this clone: The read comes to an end 3 residues before the CDR3 does, leaving the germline J gene to fill in the end. The gene calls are TRBV23-1 and TRBJ1-2; D unresolved. TRBV23-1 is an ORF; its function is uncertain. The CDR3 is 14 amino acids. CDR3 bases read: TGCGCCAGCAGTCAATCGTCCCGTACAGATACC. This codes for CASSQSSRTDT. In full, the CDR3 reads CASSQSSRTDTYTF.

Concerning this clone: The read gets to within 3 residues of the CDR3 end, and the germline J gene fills in the rest. The chain is built from TRBV5-1 and TRBJ1-1; 11 bases match TRBD1. The V gene's germline CDR1 is SGHRS and CDR2 YFSETQ. This CDR3 spans 16 amino acids. The ends lost 4 bases at V and 4 bases at J; junction bases unmatched: 9. CDR3 bases read: TGCGCCAGCAGCCTAGCAGGGACAGGGGGGATCACTGAA. It codes for CASSLAGTGGITE. The complete CDR3 protein is CASSLAGTGGITEAFF.

Regarding this clone: An end of the junction does not agree with germline; a read error may underlie this. This CDR3 is CASSQEAHTSPPYEQYF. The covered CDR3 bases are TGCGCCAGCAGCCAAGAAGCCCATACTAGCCCACCGTACGAG. The J gene is TRBJ2-7, the V gene TRBV4-2, with D tentatively TRBD2 (6 bases). The CDR3 goes on 3 residues after the read ends, and that part is filled in from the germline J gene. The CDR3 consists of 17 residues. Germline V gene data show CDR1 as LGHNA and CDR2 as YNFKEQ.

Worth noting for this clone: The CDR3 end lies 3 residues beyond the end of the read and is filled in from the germline J gene. This sequence joins TRBV12-3 or TRBV12-4 and TRBJ1-5; D gene unclear. Trimming removed 2 bases at V and 5 bases at J, with 10 bases between. The CDR3 consists of 14 residues. CDR3 amino acids: CASSLLVQDQPQHF. CDR3 bases read: TGTGCCAGCAGTTTATTGGTCCAGGATCAGCCC.

A note on this clone: The CDR3 goes on 3 residues after the read ends, and that part is filled in from the germline J gene. The genes are TRBV6-2 or TRBV6-3 and TRBJ2-1; possibly TRBD1 for D (6 bases). Trimming stripped 6 bases from V and 7 bases from J, with 19 bases between. Germline-derived CDR1 and CDR2 are MNHEY and SVGEGT. CDR3 length equals 15 residues. The CDR3 sequence is CASRIQGPSGNEQFF. The part of the CDR3 DNA that was read is TGTGCCAGCAGAATACAGGGTCCCTCAGGGAATGAG.

As for this clone: The read finishes 3 residues shy of the CDR3 end, and the germline J gene is used to complete it. V gene TRBV7-9 combines with J gene TRBJ1-6; perhaps TRBD1 as D (5 bases). This CDR3 has 14 amino acids. The germline CDR1 and CDR2 sequences are SEHNR and FQNEAQ (reference sequence). V was clipped by 7 bases and J by 8 bases, with 15 bases between them. This chain's CDR3 is CASTTWQGDSPLHF. The DNA read from the CDR3 is TGTGCCAGCACCACCTGGCAGGGAGATTCACCC.

In regard to this clone: The read ends 3 residues shy of where the CDR3 ends; the end is completed using the germline J gene. V usage is TRBV5-1 and J usage is TRBJ1-1, with D possibly TRBD1 on 6 matching bases. The V gene's germline CDR1 is SGHRS and CDR2 YFSETQ. The CDR3 is 16 amino acids. The sequenced CDR3 bases are TGCGCCAGCAGGGAGGCCCCGGACAGAAGAGGATCCGAA. Translated, it gives CASREAPDRRGSE. Given in full, the CDR3 is CASREAPDRRGSEAFF.

To note about this clone: The read stops 3 residues short of the end of the CDR3; the missing end is completed from the germline J gene. The chain uses TRBV12-3 or TRBV12-4 and TRBJ1-6; D gene unclear. Trimming shortened V by 3 bases and J by 7 bases, and 10 bases separated the two germline ends. The CDR3 sequence is 14 residues long. CDR3 region: CASSLGSGNSPLHF. Incomplete CDR3 DNA: TGTGCCAGCAGTTTGGGATCGGGGAATTCACCC.

Comment on this clone: The sequence runs out 3 residues before the end of the CDR3; the remainder is reconstructed from the germline J gene. This chain uses TRBV7-2 with TRBJ2-3, with 8 nucleotides matching TRBD2. V lost 5 bases and J lost 4; bases outside the gene matches: 8. CDR3 length equals 15 residues. Germline V lookup: CDR1 SGHTA, CDR2 FQGNSA. The part of the CDR3 DNA that was read is TGTGCCAGCAGCAATACCCGAGCGGGGGCAGATACG. As protein: CASSNTRAGADT. The whole CDR3 sequence is CASSNTRAGADTQYF. The variable domain in full, completed from reference TRBV7-2 and TRBJ2-3, reads GAGVSQSPSNKVTEKGKDVELRCDPISGHTALYWYRQSLGQGLEFLIYFQGNSAPDKSGLPSDRFSAERTGGSVSTLTIQRTQQEDSAVYLCASSNTRAGADTQYFGPGTRLTVL.

With regard to this clone: Read sequence stops 3 residues before the CDR3 end, and the germline J gene provides the missing end. The J gene is TRBJ2-5, the V gene TRBV18, with TRBD2 as a possible D gene (6 bases). CDR1 and CDR2 (germline): KGHSH, LQKENI. The CDR3 extends over 14 amino acids. Trimming cost V 1 base and J 4 bases, with 10 bases left between them. This chain's CDR3 is CASSPLRGGETQYF. The part of the CDR3 DNA that was read is TGTGCCAGCTCACCACTGCGGGGCGGAGAGACC.

In regard to this clone: The read terminates 3 residues ahead of where the CDR3 ends, so the germline J gene completes it. The rearrangement uses TRBV19 and TRBJ2-3; TRBD2 matches 10 bases. From germline, CDR1 is LNHDA and CDR2 SQIVND (reference sequence). J was trimmed by 5 bases and V by 1 base; bases with no gene match: 0. This CDR3 contains 14 residues. This CDR3 is CASSIGLAGDTQYF. The sequenced CDR3 bases are TGTGCCAGTAGTATAGGACTAGCGGGAGATACG.

The CDR3 bases that were read are TGCAGCGTCCGGGACAGCGGAACCTCCTACGAG. Its protein is CSVRDSGTSYE. The full CDR3 reads CSVRDSGTSYEQYF. V gene TRBV29-1 combines with J gene TRBJ2-7; 7 nucleotides match TRBD1. The sequenced fragment ends 3 residues before the CDR3 boundary, so the rest is inferred from the germline J gene. CDR1 is SQVTM, CDR2 ANQGSEA, per germline. The ends lost 6 bases at V and 0 bases at J; junction bases unmatched: 8. The CDR3 sequence is 14 residues long.